The clone carrying this T cell receptor (beta chain) came up a few times. The antigen remains unidentified. The data belong to a study of CD8 T cells in ankylosing spondylitis. Study-wide results and caveats: Previous work reported some of these motif variants in the synovial fluid and blood of reactive arthritis. A TCR beta motif made of roughly eight highly homologous variants seemed typical of ankylosing spondylitis blood.

Germline V lookup: CDR1 SQVTM, CDR2 ANQGSEA. Trimming took off 7 bases at V and 6 bases at J, with 12 bases between the two ends. The CDR3 runs to 12 residues. Libraries of TCR beta came from quantitative 5'-RACE with molecular barcodes. TCRdb reprocessed the 5' RACE reads with MiXCR, giving one entry per CDR3 protein. The table lists roughly 400,000 distinct CDR3 sequences, about a fifth of them singletons, with roughly a sixth in the top ten. The chain has TRBV29-1 and TRBJ2-2, with D maybe TRBD1 (6 bases). Sequencing used blood, either unsorted or a sorted T cell fraction (not recorded which). This sequence originates from a male donor with ankylosing spondylitis. CDR3 nucleotide sequence: TGCAGCGCATCGGCAGGGGCCGGGGAGCTGTTTTTT. Translating gives CSASAGAGELFF.